This is a list of T cell receptor beta chains from one sample in a study of cytomegalovirus exposure and HLA in healthy donors. The repertoire was sequenced with immunoSEQ multiplex PCR; TCRdb's copy has only in-frame clones and lacks some. Of approximately 110,000 clones listed, approximately 91% are singletons. The sequenced sample consisted of PBMCs. The receptors were sampled from a woman younger than 30 in good health and CMV-seronegative. Each CDR3 is given with its conserved first and last residue. D genes are given only for firm matches. Size values are once, few and many counts, or a class for expanded clones, and some rows have none.

TGTGCCAGCCGGGGGGGGAAAATGGGAGAGACCCAGTACTTC	CASRGGKMGETQYF	TRBD2	TRBV28	TRBJ2-5	NA
TGTGCCTGGAACGGACAGGAGGGGTATGGCTACACCTTC	CAWNGQEGYGYTF	TRBD1	TRBV30	TRBJ1-2	NA
TGTGCCAGCAGCCGTGAGGGAGGTGGATTCTACGAGCAGTACTTC	CASSREGGGFYEQYF	NA	TRBV7-3	TRBJ2-7	NA
TGTGCCAGCTCACCCGCGGGCTCTGGAAACACCATATATTTT	CASSPAGSGNTIYF	NA	TRBV18	TRBJ1-3	NA
TGTGCCAGCAGCCTGGGGGTGGGTGAGGGCTACAATGAGCAGTTCTTC	CASSLGVGEGYNEQFF	NA	TRBV5-4	TRBJ2-1	NA
TGTGCCAGCGGAGTTTCTGGCTACACCTTC	CASGVSGYTF	NA	TRBV28	TRBJ1-2	few
TGTGCCAGCAGCTTGACTAGCGGGAGCTCCTACGAGCAGTACTTC	CASSLTSGSSYEQYF	TRBD2	TRBV7-8	TRBJ2-7	NA
TGTGCCAGCAGTTACAATTCAGTTCCGAACACCGGGGAGCTGTTTTTT	CASSYNSVPNTGELFF	NA	TRBV6-5	TRBJ2-2	NA
TGTGCCAGCAGCGTAGGTGGGCCCTATGAAAAACTGTTTTTT	CASSVGGPYEKLFF	NA	TRBV9	TRBJ1-4	NA
TGTGCCAGCAGTGAAGGACTAGCGGGAGCCGGGGAGCTGTTTTTT	CASSEGLAGAGELFF	TRBD2	TRBV6-1	TRBJ2-2	NA
TGTGCCAGCAGTTACTCGGGGCAAGGGGTCTTCTATGGCTACACCTTC	CASSYSGQGVFYGYTF	NA	TRBV6-5	TRBJ1-2	NA
TGTGCCAGCAGTTGGGGACAGATCTCTGGGGCCAACGTCCTGACTTTC	CASSWGQISGANVLTF	TRBD1	TRBV28	TRBJ2-6	NA
TGCGCCAGCAGCCAAGAAGTAACAGTCTCGTGGCCCCAGCATTTT	CASSQEVTVSWPQHF	NA	TRBV4-1	TRBJ1-5	NA
TGTGCCAGCAGACGCCTAGCGGTTCTATCCTACGAGCAGTACTTC	CASRRLAVLSYEQYF	TRBD2	TRBV28	TRBJ2-7	NA
TGTGCCAGCAGTTACATGACGGGTCCCTACGAGCAGTACTTC	CASSYMTGPYEQYF	NA	TRBV6-6	TRBJ2-7	NA
TGTGCCAGCAGACTGGGGGGCGGGACAGGGCGAAATCAGCCCCAGCATTTT	CASRLGGGTGRNQPQHF	TRBD1	TRBV28	TRBJ1-5	NA
TGTGCCAGCAGTTTAGCGACTCTATACAATGAGCAGTTCTTC	CASSLATLYNEQFF	NA	TRBV27	TRBJ2-1	NA
TGCGCCAGCACACCAACCTACAGGGGATCCTACGAGCAGTACTTC	CASTPTYRGSYEQYF	TRBD1	TRBV4-3	TRBJ2-7	NA
TGTGCCAGCAGCTTAACGGGGTGGGGAGACACCGGGGAGCTGTTTTTT	CASSLTGWGDTGELFF	NA	TRBV7-3	TRBJ2-2	NA
TGTGCCAGCAGCTTCCCGGACAGGTTCATCCCCGAAGCTTTCTTT	CASSFPDRFIPEAFF	TRBD1	TRBV7-8	TRBJ1-1	NA
TGTGCCAGCTCCGGGACACTCCAAGAGACCCAGTACTTC	CASSGTLQETQYF	NA	TRBV18	TRBJ2-5	NA
TGCAGCGGCACTAGCACAGATACGCAGTATTTT	CSGTSTDTQYF	NA	TRBV29-1	TRBJ2-3	NA
TGTGCCAGCAGCCAAGGCGAGGGGGGGGATCGTGGCTACACCTTC	CASSQGEGGDRGYTF	NA	TRBV4-2	TRBJ1-2	NA
TGCGCCAGCAGCCAGACAGGGTCGGCCTACGAGCAGTACTTC	CASSQTGSAYEQYF	TRBD1	TRBV4-3	TRBJ2-7	NA
TGTGCCTGGCGAACCCCGGGACAGGGGTATCTGCCCCAGCATTTT	CAWRTPGQGYLPQHF	TRBD1	TRBV30	TRBJ1-5	NA
TGTGCCAGCAGCTTAGTACGGCAGGTCAATTCACCCCTCCACTTT	CASSLVRQVNSPLHF	NA	TRBV7-8	TRBJ1-6	NA
TGCGCCAGCAGCCAACCTCCGGCTAGCGGGAGGGGCAATGAGCAGTTCTTC	CASSQPPASGRGNEQFF	TRBD2	TRBV4-1	TRBJ2-1	NA
TGTGCCAGCAGCTCAGTAGGAGGGAACACTGAAGCTTTCTTT	CASSSVGGNTEAFF	NA	TRBV9	TRBJ1-1	NA